The 27 T cell receptor beta chains in this list originate from one sample, sequenced in a study of blood T cell repertoires in COVID-19. Repertoires were generated with immunoSEQ multiplex PCR, while TCRdb's copy carries only in-frame clones and drops some. The sample yields about 270,000 clones, under 90% seen once. The sample consisted of PBMCs or T cells enriched from blood (not recorded which). These receptors were collected from a man younger than 35 who had recovered from COVID-19.

The V and J genes are TRBV7-9 and TRBJ1-4, with D perhaps matching TRBD1 (5 bases). Trimming stripped 5 bases from V and 3 bases from J, with 13 bases between. This CDR3 has 15 residues. Germline CDR1 SEHNR, CDR2 FQNEAQ (reference sequence). Written as DNA, the CDR3 is TGTGCCAGCAGCGCAACGGTCAGGGCTAATGAAAAACTGTTTTTT. Its translation is CASSATVRANEKLFF.

The chain recombines TRBV28 with TRBJ1-1; D is unresolved. Germline V lookup: CDR1 MDHEN, CDR2 SYDVKM. The V end was cut by 7 bases, the J end by 1 base, with 16 bases between. The CDR3 is 15 amino acids. Written as DNA, the CDR3 is TGTGCCAGCACCCCCCCGTTATCAGGGAACACTGAAGCTTTCTTT. Residues: CASTPPLSGNTEAFF.

This chain uses TRBV4-2 with TRBJ2-5, with TRBD2 identical over 10 bases. The length of the CDR3 is 16 residues. The germline V gene has CDR1 LGHNA and CDR2 YNFKEQ. V lost 0 bases to trimming and J lost 5 bases; unmatched junction nucleotides: 6. CDR3 nucleotide sequence: TGTGCCAGCAGCCAAGAGTGGGCTAGCGGGGGTGAGACCCAGTACTTC. Residues: CASSQEWASGGETQYF.

The chain combines TRBV5-6 with TRBJ2-7; D unclear. Germline V gene lookup returns CDR1 SGHDT and CDR2 YYEEEE. Trimming stripped 1 base from V and 3 bases from J, with 5 bases between. The CDR3 consists of 12 residues. CDR3 coding DNA: TGTGCCAGCAGCTTGTCCGGCTACGAGCAGTACTTC. Translation: CASSLSGYEQYF.

The chain links TRBV19 to TRBJ2-1; TRBD1 matches 11 bases. V shed 11 bases, J shed 8 bases, and the junction held 8 bases outside the gene matches. This CDR3 is 13 amino acids long. In germline, CDR1 is LNHDA, CDR2 SQIVND (reference sequence). The CDR3 loop reads CAETGTGGDEQFF. The CDR3 nucleotides are TGTGCCGAGACCGGGACAGGGGGGGATGAGCAGTTCTTC.

J is TRBJ2-2 and V is TRBV7-8; 8 bases align to TRBD1. The CDR3 has 16 residues. The germline V gene encodes CDR1 SGHVS and CDR2 FQNEAQ. V dropped 1 base and J dropped 7; count of bases not matched to a gene: 8. The CDR3 DNA reads as TGTGCCAGCAGCTTAGAAGTCCGACAGGGGATCGGGGAGCTGTTTTTT. As protein: CASSLEVRQGIGELFF. Full variable domain (outside the CDR3, taken from reference TRBV7-8 and TRBJ2-2): GAGVSQSPRYKVAKRGQDVALRCDPISGHVSLFWYQQALGQGPEFLTYFQNEAQLDKSGLPSDRFFAERPEGSVSTLKIQRTQQEDSAVYLCASSLEVRQGIGELFFGEGSRLTVL.

Written as DNA, the CDR3 is TGTGCCAGCTCCGTCCTAATCACAGATACGCAGTATTTT. Translation gives CASSVLITDTQYF. This chain joins TRBV2 and TRBJ2-3, with no clear D. The CDR3 is made up of 13 amino acids. The V gene lost 8 bases and the J gene lost 2 bases, with 11 bases spanning the gap. Germline values: CDR1 SNHLY, CDR2 FYNNEI. The whole variable domain, remainder taken from reference TRBV2 and TRBJ2-3, is EPEVTQTPSHQVTQMGQEVILRCVPISNHLYFYWYRQILGQKVEFLVSFYNNEISEKSEIFDDQFSVERPDGSNFTLKIRSTKLEDSAMYFCASSVLITDTQYFGPGTRLTVL.

The rearrangement joins TRBV10-3 to TRBJ1-2; perhaps TRBD1 as D (5 bases). The V and J ends lost 4 bases and 0 bases respectively, with 18 bases between them. Germline V gene lookup returns CDR1 ENHRY and CDR2 SYGVKD. The CDR3 consists of 17 residues. The CDR3 here is CAISVSGLSSTNYGYTF. The CDR3 region has the DNA TGTGCCATCAGTGTATCAGGGTTGAGTTCTACTAACTATGGCTACACCTTC.

The chain recombines TRBV5-1 with TRBJ2-5, with D unresolved. The V gene's germline CDR1 is SGHRS and CDR2 YFSETQ. The CDR3 has 15 residues. Trimming cost V 7 bases and J 1 base, with 17 bases left between them. CDR3 nucleotide sequence: TGCGCCAGCTTTAAGTCAGACACGGTCCAAGAGACCCAGTACTTC. As protein: CASFKSDTVQETQYF.

The chain combines TRBV19 with TRBJ2-1, with 10 bases matching TRBD2. Germline CDR1 is LNHDA and CDR2 is SQIVND (reference sequence). This CDR3 spans 14 amino acids. The ends lost 9 bases at V and 4 bases at J; junction bases unmatched: 6. The CDR3 bases are TGTGCCAGCAGCGGACTAGCGGTTTACAATGAGCAGTTCTTC. Protein sequence: CASSGLAVYNEQFF. The full variable domain, with the rest looked up from reference TRBV19 and TRBJ2-1, is DGGITQSPKYLFRKEGQNVTLSCEQNLNHDAMYWYRQDPGQGLRLIYYSQIVNDFQKGDIAEGYSVSREKKESFPLTVTSAQKNPTAFYLCASSGLAVYNEQFFGPGTRLTVL.

This clone has a handful of counts. This chain uses TRBV12-3 or TRBV12-4 with TRBJ1-1; D remains ambiguous. The CDR3 extends over 12 amino acids. Trimming took 3 bases from V and 3 from J, leaving 5 bases between them. CDR3 residues: CASSFEYTEAFF. Here the CDR3 DNA reads TGTGCCAGCAGTTTTGAGTACACTGAAGCTTTCTTT.

In its sample, this clone was seen once. The chain links TRBV4-1 to TRBJ1-2; TRBD1 is a possible D gene (5 bases). The germline V and J ends were trimmed by 0 bases and 8 bases, with 16 bases remaining between them. In germline, CDR1 is MGHRA, CDR2 YSYEKL. The length of the CDR3 is 15 residues. The CDR3 DNA reads as TGCGCCAGCAGCCAAGATCGGGGGGTTCTTGGAGGCTACACCTTC. Its translation is CASSQDRGVLGGYTF.

The chain uses TRBV25-1 and TRBJ1-4; tentative D call: TRBD1 (6 bases). The V end lost 2 bases, the J end lost 4 bases, and 14 bases lay between the germline ends. The CDR3 is made up of 16 amino acids. CDR1 is MGHDK and CDR2 is SYGVNS in the germline V gene. The chain's CDR3 is CASSESRQAFNEKLFF. The CDR3 DNA sequence: TGTGCCAGCAGTGAAAGTCGACAGGCTTTTAATGAAAAACTGTTTTTT. Combining the CDR3 with reference TRBV25-1 and TRBJ1-4 gives the whole variable domain EADIYQTPRYLVIGTGKKITLECSQTMGHDKMYWYQQDPGMELHLIHYSYGVNSTEKGDLSSESTVSRIRTEHFPLTLESARPSHTSQYLCASSESRQAFNEKLFFGSGTQLSVL.

This clone appeared a single time. The J gene is TRBJ2-3, the V gene TRBV2; TRBD2 matches 8 bases. This CDR3 contains 17 residues. Germline lookup yields CDR1 SNHLY and CDR2 FYNNEI. Trimming at V came to 2 bases and at J to 1 base, leaving 8 bases not matched to a gene. The CDR3 is CASSERWLAGRTDTQYF. DNA for the CDR3: TGTGCCAGCAGTGAAAGGTGGCTAGCGGGTCGCACAGATACGCAGTATTTT. The complete variable domain, with remaining parts taken from reference TRBV2 and TRBJ2-3, reads EPEVTQTPSHQVTQMGQEVILRCVPISNHLYFYWYRQILGQKVEFLVSFYNNEISEKSEIFDDQFSVERPDGSNFTLKIRSTKLEDSAMYFCASSERWLAGRTDTQYFGPGTRLTVL.

V and J are TRBV19 and TRBJ2-7; 10 bases fit TRBD2. The CDR3 is 14 residues long. Trimming cost V 3 bases and J 4 bases; bases outside gene matches: 3. Germline V gene sequence: CDR1 LNHDA, CDR2 SQIVND (reference sequence). Here the CDR3 reads CASSMLAGEYEQYF. The CDR3 DNA reads as TGTGCCAGTAGTATGCTAGCGGGAGAGTACGAGCAGTACTTC.

The chain carries TRBV7-6 and TRBJ2-2; 8 bases are a match to TRBD2. J gave up 7 bases and V 2 bases, and 0 bases lay outside the gene matches. CDR1 and CDR2 from the germline V gene are SGHVS and FNYEAQ. The CDR3 consists of 13 residues. CDR3 bases: TGTGCCAGCAGCTTAAGCGGGAGCGGGGAGCTGTTTTTT. This encodes CASSLSGSGELFF. Full variable domain (outside the CDR3, taken from reference TRBV7-6 and TRBJ2-2): GAGVSQSPRYKVTKRGQDVALRCDPISGHVSLYWYRQALGQGPEFLTYFNYEAQQDKSGLPNDRFSAERPEGSISTLTIQRTEQRDSAMYRCASSLSGSGELFFGEGSRLTVL.

The J gene is TRBJ2-7, the V gene TRBV5-4; TRBD2 agrees at 10 bases. The ends lost 4 bases at V and 4 bases at J; junction bases unmatched: 8. The CDR3 covers 15 residues. Germline V CDR1 and CDR2: SGHNT, YYREEE (reference sequence). The CDR3 here is CASSPSGSGRYEQYF. DNA of the CDR3: TGTGCCAGCAGCCCCTCGGGTAGCGGGAGGTACGAGCAGTACTTC.

The V call is TRBV19, the J call TRBJ2-5, with a weak D call TRBD2 (7 bases). The CDR3 length is 12 residues. Trimming removed 6 bases from V and 5 bases from J, with 10 bases in between. The germline V gene encodes CDR1 LNHDA and CDR2 SQIVND (reference sequence). CDR3 bases: TGTGCCAGTAGAAAGGGGGGGGAGACCCAGTACTTC. Encoded protein: CASRKGGETQYF. The variable domain in full, completed from reference TRBV19 and TRBJ2-5, reads DGGITQSPKYLFRKEGQNVTLSCEQNLNHDAMYWYRQDPGQGLRLIYYSQIVNDFQKGDIAEGYSVSREKKESFPLTVTSAQKNPTAFYLCASRKGGETQYFGPGTRLLVL.

This clone showed up just a few times. The chain recombines TRBV28 with TRBJ1-1; 10 bases match TRBD1. The CDR3 is 14 amino acids. J lost 7 bases, V lost 5 bases, and 7 bases had no gene match. The germline V gene encodes CDR1 MDHEN and CDR2 SYDVKM. The DNA of the CDR3 is TGTGCCAGCAGTCGAGGACAGGGGGTGGTTGAAGCTTTCTTT. Translated: CASSRGQGVVEAFF. Looking up the rest from reference TRBV28 and TRBJ1-1 gives the full variable domain: DVKVTQSSRYLVKRTGEKVFLECVQDMDHENMFWYRQDPGLGLRLIYFSYDVKMKEKGDIPEGYSVSREKKERFSLILESASTNQTSMYLCASSRGQGVVEAFFGQGTRLTVV.

V is TRBV5-5 and J is TRBJ1-1, with TRBD1 as a possible D gene (5 bases). CDR1 and CDR2 (germline): SGHKS, YYEKEE (reference sequence). Trimming removed 4 bases from V and 4 bases from J, with 14 bases in between. This CDR3 has 14 residues. CDR3 in amino acids: CASSTQVGGTEAFF. In DNA form, the CDR3 reads TGTGCCAGCAGCACGCAGGTGGGGGGCACTGAAGCTTTCTTT.

This clone was picked up one time. V usage is TRBV12-3 or TRBV12-4 and J usage is TRBJ2-2; D call uncertain. CDR3 size: 12 residues. Trimming shortened V by 7 bases and J by 3 bases, and 6 bases separated the two germline ends. The CDR3 coding sequence is TGTGCCAGCATAGTAGACACCGGGGAGCTGTTTTTT. Residues: CASIVDTGELFF.

The V and J genes are TRBV7-2 and TRBJ2-2, with TRBD2 matching over 15 bases. CDR1 and CDR2 from the germline V gene are SGHTA and FQGNSA. J was trimmed by 7 bases and V by 4 bases; bases with no gene match: 13. CDR3 length: 19 residues. The CDR3 loop reads CASSSTRTSGGDQNGELFF. The DNA of the CDR3 is TGTGCCAGCAGCTCGACCCGGACTAGCGGGGGGGATCAGAACGGGGAGCTGTTTTTT.

The CDR3 nucleotides are TGTGCCAGCAGTTTGGGTAGGACAGGGGTGAAATTGGATACGCAGTATTTT. Protein sequence: CASSLGRTGVKLDTQYF. The chain recombines TRBV28 with TRBJ2-3; 9 bases are shared with TRBD1. Trimming took 3 bases from V and 6 from J; bases not matched to a gene: 13. The CDR3 length is 17 residues. The germline V gene encodes CDR1 MDHEN and CDR2 SYDVKM.

This chain joins TRBV12-5 and TRBJ2-1; perhaps TRBD2 as D (5 bases). V lost 3 bases and J 3 bases, leaving 9 bases between the germline ends. CDR3 size: 14 residues. The germline CDR1 and CDR2 sequences are LGHNT and FRNRAP. In DNA form, the CDR3 reads TGTGCTAGTGGTTTCAGCGGCTTCTACAATGAGCAGTTCTTC. Translating it yields CASGFSGFYNEQFF.

The V gene is TRBV6-5, the J gene TRBJ2-1; 7 bases line up with TRBD2. CDR1 is MNHEY and CDR2 is SVGAGI in the germline V gene. V lost 1 base and J lost 3; bases outside the gene matches: 3. CDR3 length: 15 residues. CDR3 sequence: CASSYYGGDYNEQFF. The CDR3 bases are TGTGCCAGCAGTTACTATGGGGGGGACTACAATGAGCAGTTCTTC.

The chain employs TRBV28 and TRBJ2-7, with 11 bases matching TRBD2. With V trimmed by 3 bases and J by 4 bases, 5 bases remained unmatched. CDR1 is MDHEN, CDR2 SYDVKM, per germline. This CDR3 has 15 residues. The CDR3 spells CASSFKGLAEYEQYF. The CDR3 bases are TGTGCCAGCAGTTTCAAGGGACTAGCGGAGTACGAGCAGTACTTC.

The J gene is TRBJ1-4, the V gene TRBV11-2; D is possibly TRBD1 (5 bases). Trimming shortened V by 5 bases and J by 7 bases, and 17 bases separated the two germline ends. Germline V gene lookup returns CDR1 SGHAT and CDR2 FQNNGV. The CDR3 contains 15 residues. The CDR3 is CASSLIGFGGEKLFF. Here the CDR3 DNA reads TGTGCCAGCAGCCTAATAGGGTTCGGGGGTGAAAAACTGTTTTTT.